Listed below are T cell receptor beta chains from one sample, sequenced in a study of cytomegalovirus exposure and HLA in healthy donors. Assay: immunoSEQ multiplex PCR; the TCRdb copy retains only in-frame clones and omits some. The sample has 120,000 to 150,000 clones. Specimen: PBMCs. These receptors all stem from a woman aged 45-65 years in good health and CMV-seronegative. CDR3s include the opening cysteine and the closing phenylalanine or tryptophan. The order of the fields is J gene, CDR3 length, D gene, V gene, CDR3 protein, CDR3 DNA. The D gene is left open where the match is weak.

>TRBJ1-4|11|.|TRBV28
CASSLGEKLFF
TGTGCCAGCAGTTTAGGCGAAAAACTGTTTTTT
>TRBJ2-7|14|TRBD2|TRBV19
CASSTLAGGNEQYF
TGTGCCAGTAGTACCCTAGCGGGAGGCAACGAGCAGTACTTC
>TRBJ2-7|13|.|TRBV6-5
CASSYSRSYEQYF
TGTGCCAGCAGTTACTCGCGATCCTACGAGCAGTACTTC
>TRBJ1-1|13|.|TRBV6-5
CASRLRGNTEAFF
TGTGCCAGCAGACTAAGGGGGAACACTGAAGCTTTCTTT
>TRBJ2-7|11|.|TRBV29-1
CSATSSYEQYF
TGCAGCGCTACCTCCTCCTACGAGCAGTACTTC
>TRBJ1-5|13|TRBD1|TRBV28
CASRSTGGQPQHF
TGTGCCAGCAGATCGACAGGGGGACAGCCCCAGCATTTT
>TRBJ1-1|13|TRBD1|TRBV5-1
CASSFDREDKTFF
TGCGCCAGCAGCTTCGACAGGGAGGACAAAACTTTCTTT
>TRBJ2-7|13|.|TRBV28
CASSLTGPYEQYF
TGTGCCAGCAGTTTGACAGGACCCTACGAGCAGTACTTC
>TRBJ1-2|14|.|TRBV5-1
CASSAPDGGEGYTF
TGCGCCAGCAGCGCTCCTGACGGGGGTGAAGGCTACACCTTC
>TRBJ2-1|19|TRBD2|TRBV9
CASSPQVGGREGARNEQFF
TGTGCCAGCAGCCCGCAGGTTGGCGGGAGGGAGGGTGCTCGTAATGAGCAGTTCTTC
>TRBJ1-5|15|TRBD1|TRBV19
CASSFRQGRNQPQHF
TGTGCCAGTAGCTTCAGACAGGGCCGCAATCAGCCCCAGCATTTT
>TRBJ1-2|15|TRBD1|TRBV6-5
CANKAGGGGNYGYTF
TGTGCCAACAAGGCAGGGGGCGGTGGAAACTATGGCTACACCTTC
>TRBJ2-3|15|TRBD2|TRBV4-3
CASTGTSGSADTQYF
TGCGCCAGCACCGGGACTAGCGGGAGCGCAGATACGCAGTATTTT
>TRBJ2-1|14|TRBD2|TRBV30
CAWRAGLARDEQFF
TGTGCCTGGAGGGCGGGACTAGCTCGCGATGAGCAGTTCTTC
>TRBJ1-5|17|TRBD1|TRBV7-9
CASSLGDRGRLGQPQHF
TGTGCCAGCAGCTTAGGGGACAGGGGGCGCTTGGGGCAGCCCCAGCATTTT
>TRBJ2-1|13|.|TRBV29-1
CSVNSRGEGEQFF
TGCAGCGTTAATTCCAGGGGAGAAGGTGAGCAGTTCTTC
>TRBJ2-1|13|.|TRBV11-3
CASSTGVGNEQFF
TGTGCCAGCAGCACCGGGGTCGGCAATGAGCAGTTCTTC
>TRBJ1-1|16|.|TRBV7-9
CASSLNWNRLNTEAFF
TGTGCCAGCAGCTTAAACTGGAACAGACTGAACACTGAAGCTTTCTTT
>TRBJ2-7|15|TRBD2|TRBV30
CAWRNYGRAPYEQYF
TGTGCCTGGAGGAATTACGGGAGGGCCCCCTACGAGCAGTACTTC
>TRBJ2-2|14|.|TRBV25-1
CASSEGELTGELFF
TGTGCCAGCAGTGAAGGAGAGTTAACCGGGGAGCTGTTTTTT
>TRBJ1-2|16|TRBD1|TRBV5-3
CARSSPRTGSNYGYTF
TGTGCCAGAAGCTCCCCTAGGACAGGCTCTAACTATGGCTACACCTTC
>TRBJ1-2|15|TRBD1|TRBV5-1
CASSLSQGTGSGYTF
TGCGCCAGCAGCTTATCGCAGGGGACAGGCAGTGGCTACACCTTC
>TRBJ1-5|15|TRBD1|TRBV30
CAWSVGQGANQPQHF
TGTGCCTGGAGTGTTGGGCAGGGGGCTAATCAGCCCCAGCATTTT
>TRBJ2-1|14|TRBD2|TRBV6-1
CASTGLAGYNEQFF
TGTGCCAGCACGGGGCTAGCGGGTTACAATGAGCAGTTCTTC
>TRBJ1-4|12|.|TRBV30
CAWSTSGILLFF
TGTGCCTGGAGTACTTCAGGGATTCTACTGTTTTTT
>TRBJ1-2|16|TRBD1|TRBV5-6
CASSFYRDRAVRGYTF
TGTGCCAGCAGCTTCTACCGGGACAGGGCGGTGAGGGGCTACACCTTC
>TRBJ1-4|14|.|TRBV11-2
CASSLGGVNEKLFF
TGTGCCAGCAGCTTGGGAGGGGTCAATGAAAAACTGTTTTTT
>TRBJ2-3|15|.|TRBV5-6
CASSLVSRGRDTQYF
TGTGCCAGCAGCTTGGTGTCCAGGGGGAGGGATACGCAGTATTTT
>TRBJ1-5|15|TRBD1|TRBV19
CASTMTGGGGQPQHF
TGTGCCAGTACCATGACAGGGGGAGGCGGTCAGCCCCAGCATTTT
>TRBJ1-2|15|.|TRBV29-1
CSVDLGSLSNYGYTF
TGCAGCGTTGATCTGGGGAGTCTGTCTAACTATGGCTACACCTTC
>TRBJ2-7|15|.|TRBV7-9
CASSSYDRRLYEQYF
TGTGCCAGCAGCTCCTACGACAGGAGGCTCTACGAGCAGTACTTC
>TRBJ2-1|15|TRBD2|TRBV6-6
CASIRGTSGGNEQFF
TGTGCCAGCATCCGAGGGACTAGCGGGGGCAATGAGCAGTTCTTC
>TRBJ2-7|13|.|TRBV11-3
CASSLIVGGEQYF
TGTGCCAGCAGCCTCATAGTGGGAGGCGAGCAGTACTTC
>TRBJ1-4|13|TRBD1|TRBV19
CASCQGAYEKLFF
TGTGCCAGTTGCCAGGGGGCATATGAAAAACTGTTTTTT
>TRBJ2-1|15|TRBD2|TRBV5-1
CASSRSGGPYNEQFF
TGCGCCAGCAGCCGGTCGGGAGGTCCCTACAATGAGCAGTTCTTC
>TRBJ2-1|14|TRBD1|TRBV15
CATLRDRGYNEQFF
TGTGCCACCCTCCGAGACAGGGGCTACAATGAGCAGTTCTTC
>TRBJ1-1|14|.|TRBV6-5
CASSYAVRSTEAFF
TGTGCCAGCAGTTACGCTGTCCGGAGCACTGAAGCTTTCTTT
>TRBJ1-2|13|.|TRBV2
CASSAAGYYGYTF
TGTGCCAGCAGTGCGGCAGGCTACTATGGCTACACCTTC
>TRBJ1-5|16|TRBD1|TRBV28
CASSTPTGQGHQPQHF
TGTGCCAGCAGTACTCCGACGGGACAGGGACATCAGCCCCAGCATTTT
>TRBJ1-2|18|.|TRBV5-4
CASSLPAVGRQELYGYTF
TGTGCCAGCAGCTTGCCAGCGGTGGGTCGACAGGAGCTCTATGGCTACACCTTC
>TRBJ1-2|13|.|TRBV5-1
CASSSDSSGGYTF
TGCGCCAGCAGCTCGGACAGTAGTGGCGGCTACACCTTC
>TRBJ2-1|14|.|TRBV4-1
CASSQPRLGDEQFF
TGCGCCAGCAGCCAACCGAGACTAGGTGACGAGCAGTTCTTC
>TRBJ2-2|15|.|TRBV2
CASSVLQGNTGELFF
TGTGCCAGCAGCGTACTACAGGGGAACACCGGGGAGCTGTTTTTT
>TRBJ2-2|12|.|TRBV9
CASQRDTGELFF
TGTGCCAGCCAAAGAGACACCGGGGAGCTGTTTTTT
>TRBJ1-2|14|.|TRBV15
CATSPDDRNYGYTF
TGTGCCACCAGCCCCGACGACAGAAACTATGGCTACACCTTC
>TRBJ2-1|16|.|TRBV4-1
CASSQVNRASYNEQFF
TGCGCCAGCAGCCAAGTAAACAGGGCCTCCTACAATGAGCAGTTCTTC
>TRBJ2-2|16|TRBD2|TRBV27
CASSYGTSGFTGELFF
TGTGCCAGCAGTTACGGGACTAGCGGATTCACCGGGGAGCTGTTTTTT
>TRBJ1-1|14|.|TRBV5-1
CASTWGGGTTEAFF
TGCGCCAGCACTTGGGGGGGTGGCACCACTGAAGCTTTCTTT
>TRBJ2-7|13|.|TRBV28
CATTGSRAYEQYF
TGTGCCACGACGGGATCTAGGGCCTACGAGCAGTACTTC
>TRBJ2-7|14|TRBD1|TRBV5-4
CASSKGQDSYEQYF
TGTGCCAGCAGCAAGGGACAGGACTCCTACGAGCAGTACTTC
>TRBJ1-2|13|TRBD1|TRBV18
CASSPRDRDGYTF
TGTGCCAGCTCACCAAGGGACAGGGATGGCTACACCTTC
>TRBJ2-7|16|.|TRBV4-1
CASSQASTGTVYEQYF
TGCGCCAGCAGCCAAGCGTCCACAGGGACCGTCTACGAGCAGTACTTC
>TRBJ1-5|16|.|TRBV7-8
CASSLERFDSNQPQHF
TGTGCCAGCAGCTTAGAGCGGTTTGATAGCAATCAGCCCCAGCATTTT